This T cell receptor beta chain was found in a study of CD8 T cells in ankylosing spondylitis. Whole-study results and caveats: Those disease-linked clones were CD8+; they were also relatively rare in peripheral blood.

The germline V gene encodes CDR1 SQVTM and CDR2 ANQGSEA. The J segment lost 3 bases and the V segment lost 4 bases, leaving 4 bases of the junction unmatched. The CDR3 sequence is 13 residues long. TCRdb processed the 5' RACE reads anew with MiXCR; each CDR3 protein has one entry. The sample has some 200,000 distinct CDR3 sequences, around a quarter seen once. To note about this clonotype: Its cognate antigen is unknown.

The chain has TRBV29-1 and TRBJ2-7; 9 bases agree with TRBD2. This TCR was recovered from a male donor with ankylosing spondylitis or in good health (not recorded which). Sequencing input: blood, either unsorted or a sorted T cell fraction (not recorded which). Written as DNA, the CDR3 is TGCAGCGTTGGAGGGCGGGGGGGCTACGAGCAGTACTTC. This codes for CSVGGRGGYEQYF.